This T cell receptor beta chain was recorded in a study of T cells in Graves' hyperthyroidism and ophthalmopathy. Study observations and caveats: The model anticipated ophthalmopathy a median about six months pre-onset. Expanded thyroid clonotypes (above 0.001) were mostly also found in blood.

The germline gives CDR1 LGHNA, CDR2 YNFKEQ. V lost 1 base and J lost 12, with 12 bases in between. The CDR3 runs to 13 residues. Points on this clonotype: Antigen: not known.

Amplification of TCR beta CDR3 regions used RNA as the template. The primer set for the first-round RT-PCR of the TCR CDR3 was HTBI. TCRdb called the multiplex PCR reads again in MiXCR, with one record for every CDR3 protein. The sample contains roughly 500,000 distinct CDR3 sequences, around 45% of which appear only once. The clonotype originates from an adult woman with Graves' disease, either hyperthyroidism or ophthalmopathy (not recorded which). The chain recombines TRBV4-2 with TRBJ1-4; no clear D gene. Sequenced: peripheral blood or thyroid tissue (not recorded which). The CDR3 reads CASSQAEREELFF. CDR3 nucleotide sequence: TGTGCCAGCAGCCAAGCCGAGCGGGAGGAACTGTTTTTT.